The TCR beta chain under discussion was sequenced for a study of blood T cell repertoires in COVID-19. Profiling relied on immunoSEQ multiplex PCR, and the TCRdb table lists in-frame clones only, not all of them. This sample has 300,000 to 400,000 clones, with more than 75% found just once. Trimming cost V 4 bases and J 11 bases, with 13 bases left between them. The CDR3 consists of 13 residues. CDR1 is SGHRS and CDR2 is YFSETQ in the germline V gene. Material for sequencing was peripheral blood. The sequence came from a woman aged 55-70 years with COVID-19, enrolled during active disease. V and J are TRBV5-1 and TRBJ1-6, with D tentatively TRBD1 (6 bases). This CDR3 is CASSVTGIPPLHF. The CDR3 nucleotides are TGCGCCAGCAGCGTAACAGGGATTCCACCCCTCCACTTT.